This TCR beta chain was found in a study of PD-1 blockade in classical Hodgkin lymphoma. TCRdb's table, derived via immunoSEQ multiplex PCR, lists solely in-frame clones and lacks some. The sample consists of more than 10,000 clones, around nine tenths of them appearing once. Time point indicated: cycle 4 day 1 (C4D1), after about 6 weeks of nivolumab. Each patient relapsed following autologous stem cell transplantation, and prior brentuximab vedotin exposure differed. Thawed PBMCs underwent magnetic negative selection to yield purified CD4+ T cells. Trimming left V 7 bases short and J 4 bases short, with 12 bases between. The CDR3 consists of 12 residues. The germline V gene encodes CDR1 SGHRS and CDR2 YFSETQ.

The chain recombines TRBV5-1 with TRBJ2-7; no definite D call. The material was CD4+ T cells from blood, obtained before the fourth cycle of nivolumab. This clonotype originated in a human donor with classical Hodgkin lymphoma. CDR3 nucleotides: TGCGCCAGCTCAATGGTGTCGTACGAGCAGTACTTC. This translates into CASSMVSYEQYF.